The 29 T cell receptor beta chains reported below all come from one sample, sequenced in a study of blood T cells in healthy people across ages. PCR was performed a second time for about 7 to 11 cycles using a sample-barcoded 5' primer and a J-beta primer mix. In TCRdb, the 5' RACE reads were re-called with MiXCR into one record per CDR3 protein. The sample records roughly 1.5 million distinct CDR3 sequences, roughly two fifths being singletons. Sequenced sample: blood. These receptors all stem from a woman younger than 30 in good health.

This chain joins TRBV5-1 and TRBJ2-1, with D unclear. Germline values: CDR1 SGHRS, CDR2 YFSETQ. The CDR3 totals 16 residues. Deletions cut 0 bases from V and 2 bases from J, with 12 bases between. CDR3 DNA sequence: TGCGCCAGCAGCTTGGCCTCTGCGGCAGCCTACAATGAGCAGTTCTTC. It specifies CASSLASAAAYNEQFF.

The V and J genes are TRBV7-2 and TRBJ2-7; D possibly corresponds to TRBD1 (6 bases). The CDR3 loop spans 14 amino acids. Between the trimmed V and J ends, which lost 5 bases and 3 bases, there was a span of 14 bases. The germline V gene has CDR1 SGHTA and CDR2 FQGNSA. CDR3 region: CASSPDSFNYEQYF. In DNA form, the CDR3 reads TGTGCCAGCAGCCCGGACAGCTTTAACTACGAGCAGTACTTC.

This clonotype came up a few times. The rearrangement joins TRBV10-3 to TRBJ2-3; perhaps TRBD1 as D (8 bases). The V gene lost 6 bases and the J gene lost 2 bases, with 12 bases spanning the gap. From germline, CDR1 is ENHRY and CDR2 SYGVKD. The CDR3 is 14 amino acids. Here the CDR3 DNA reads TGTGCCATCAGGGACAGGGACTACACAGATACGCAGTATTTT. Its translation is CAIRDRDYTDTQYF.

This clonotype has just a few counts. V gene TRBV5-1 combines with J gene TRBJ2-5, with D possibly matching TRBD1 (5 bases). The CDR3 runs to 16 residues. The germline gives CDR1 SGHRS, CDR2 YFSETQ. V lost 1 base, J lost 4 bases, and 17 bases lay in between. The CDR3: CASSLQTEIPRETQYF. CDR3 in DNA: TGCGCCAGCAGCTTGCAGACAGAGATCCCCCGAGAGACCCAGTACTTC.

CDR3 DNA: TGTGCCAGCAGCCGAAAAGGAACGAACACTGAAGCTTTCTTT. This encodes CASSRKGTNTEAFF. The genes are TRBV27 and TRBJ1-1; no clear D. V lost 6 bases to trimming and J lost 1 base, with 12 bases between them. This CDR3 is 14 amino acids long. Looked up from germline, CDR1 is MNHEY and CDR2 is SMNVEV (reference sequence).

The CDR3 region is CAISIQPGSNYGYTF. The CDR3 nucleotides read TGTGCCATCAGTATACAGCCGGGGAGTAACTATGGCTACACCTTC. The chain combines TRBV10-3 with TRBJ1-2; D ambiguous. There are 15 residues in the CDR3. Germline loops: CDR1 ENHRY, CDR2 SYGVKD. V shed 5 bases and J shed 1 base, with 14 bases lying between them.

The rearrangement uses TRBV20-1 and TRBJ2-7; D not certain. Deletions cut 1 base from V and 5 bases from J, with 9 bases between. The germline gives CDR1 DFQATT, CDR2 SNEGSKA (reference sequence). CDR3 size: 12 residues. CDR3 region: CSARVDTDEQYF. The CDR3 DNA reads TGCAGTGCTAGAGTAGATACCGACGAGCAGTACTTC.

The rearrangement links TRBV27 to TRBJ2-4; tentative D call: TRBD2 (6 bases). Germline loops: CDR1 MNHEY, CDR2 SMNVEV (reference sequence). CDR3 length: 15 amino acids. V lost 2 bases to trimming and J lost 6 bases, with 14 bases between them. CDR3 sequence: CASSLLGREVNIQYF. CDR3 coding DNA: TGTGCCAGCAGTTTACTGGGCAGGGAGGTAAACATTCAGTACTTC.

A note on this clonotype: An end of the junction differs from the germline gene, which may be a read error. The chain has TRBV9 and TRBJ2-3, with D possibly TRBD2 on 5 matching bases. This CDR3 has 13 amino acids. Germline CDR1 is SGDLS and CDR2 is YYNGEE. DNA for the CDR3: TGTGCCAGCAACGTAGCAAGCGGAGATACGCAGTATTTT. It specifies CASNVASGDTQYF.

This clonotype turned up a few times. V and J are TRBV4-3 and TRBJ2-7, with D perhaps assigned TRBD1 or TRBD2 (5 bases each). The CDR3 is made up of 15 amino acids. Germline V gene sequence: CDR1 LGHNA, CDR2 YSLEER. The ends were cut back, 4 bases at V and 4 bases at J, with 17 bases in the middle. CDR3 nucleotides: TGCGCCAGCAGCCCCACTAGGGGACGCCAATACGAGCAGTACTTC. It encodes CASSPTRGRQYEQYF.

This clonotype was picked up a small number of times. The V gene is TRBV4-1, the J gene TRBJ2-3; no firm D call. V lost 0 bases, J lost 4 bases, and 11 bases lay in between. CDR1 and CDR2 (germline): MGHRA, YSYEKL. CDR3 size: 15 residues. This chain's CDR3 is CASSQDFGVPDTQYF. The CDR3 DNA reads TGCGCCAGCAGCCAAGATTTTGGGGTGCCAGATACGCAGTATTTT.

The table lists this clonotype with a few counts. V gene TRBV18 combines with J gene TRBJ2-1, with no clear D. CDR3 length equals 13 residues. Per the germline V gene, CDR1 is KGHSH and CDR2 is LQKENI. Trimming removed 6 bases from V and 7 bases from J, with 13 bases in between. The DNA for the CDR3 is TGTGCCAGCTCGCCAGGCCCCAGGAATGAGCAGTTCTTC. Its protein is CASSPGPRNEQFF.

The rearrangement joins TRBV10-3 to TRBJ2-7, with unresolved D. The CDR3 loop spans 15 amino acids. Germline-derived CDR1 and CDR2 are ENHRY and SYGVKD. Deletions cut 3 bases from V and 0 bases from J, with 12 bases between. The CDR3 bases are TGTGCCATCAGTGATGGAGCAGAATCCTCCTACGAGCAGTACTTC. Translated, it gives CAISDGAESSYEQYF.

This clonotype was found once. The chain is built from TRBV28 and TRBJ2-7; 7 bases fit TRBD1. J lost 0 bases, V lost 10 bases, and 6 bases had no gene match. Germline-derived CDR1 and CDR2 are MDHEN and SYDVKM. CDR3 length equals 13 residues. CDR3 sequence (DNA): TGTGCCATCCCTAAGGGGGCCTCCTACGAGCAGTACTTC. Translated, it gives CAIPKGASYEQYF.

This chain uses TRBV28 with TRBJ1-5; TRBD1 matches 7 bases. Unmatched junction bases numbered 6, after V lost 3 bases and J lost 1 base. Germline assignment: CDR1 MDHEN and CDR2 SYDVKM. The CDR3 consists of 16 residues. Here the CDR3 reads CASSLTGIRSNQPQHF. CDR3 sequence (DNA): TGTGCCAGCAGTTTGACAGGGATAAGGAGCAATCAGCCCCAGCATTTT.

This chain joins TRBV4-1 and TRBJ1-6; TRBD1 matches 7 bases. Germline loops: CDR1 MGHRA, CDR2 YSYEKL. V lost 4 bases, J lost 8 bases, and 11 bases stayed unmatched. The CDR3 runs to 16 residues. DNA for the CDR3: TGCGCCAGCAGCCCCCGACAGGGAACTGCTTATTCACCCCTCCACTTT. Protein product: CASSPRQGTAYSPLHF.

The chain employs TRBV5-6 and TRBJ1-2; D may be TRBD1 (5 bases). Germline loops: CDR1 SGHDT, CDR2 YYEEEE. The CDR3 is 15 amino acids. The V end was cut by 1 base, the J end by 3 bases, with 13 bases between. The CDR3 DNA is TGTGCCAGCAGCTTGTCGAGGGGCGCTCACTATGGCTACACCTTC. It specifies CASSLSRGAHYGYTF.

The chain uses TRBV20-1 and TRBJ2-1; tentative D call: TRBD2 (5 bases). Trimming shortened V by 0 bases and J by 3 bases, and 9 bases separated the two germline ends. The CDR3 spans 14 residues. In germline, CDR1 is DFQATT, CDR2 SNEGSKA (reference sequence). The CDR3 DNA follows: TGCAGTGCTAGAGATGACGGGGTCTACAATGAGCAGTTCTTC. Translating it yields CSARDDGVYNEQFF.

The V and J genes are TRBV11-2 and TRBJ1-4, with 8 bases matching TRBD1. J was trimmed by 8 bases and V by 5 bases; bases with no gene match: 10. Germline loops: CDR1 SGHAT, CDR2 FQNNGV. There are 15 residues in the CDR3. The CDR3 DNA reads as TGTGCCAGCAGCGACGGGACAGGTCGGGGGGAAAAACTGTTTTTT. Translated: CASSDGTGRGEKLFF.

The chain carries TRBV6-2 or TRBV6-3 and TRBJ2-7; TRBD2 matches at 8 bases. V shed 2 bases and J 6 bases; nucleotides not matched to a gene: 24. There are 20 residues in the CDR3. Per germline, CDR1 MNHEY and CDR2 SVGEGT. As DNA, the CDR3 is TGTGCCAGCAGTTACACCGCCGGGACTAGAATGCGGTCGATGGGTAGCGAGCAGTACTTC. Amino acid sequence: CASSYTAGTRMRSMGSEQYF.

This clonotype turned up a few times. The chain employs TRBV12-3 or TRBV12-4 and TRBJ2-3; TRBD2 agrees at 11 bases. Trimming took 5 bases from V and 11 from J; bases not matched to a gene: 6. There are 13 residues in the CDR3. This chain's CDR3 is CASSQLAGARQYF. CDR3 bases: TGTGCCAGCAGTCAACTAGCGGGGGCTAGGCAGTATTTT.

A few counts support this clonotype. The CDR3: CSSVTAGEQFF. The CDR3 DNA reads as TGCAGTTCCGTAACCGCCGGTGAGCAGTTCTTC. The V gene is TRBV20-1, the J gene TRBJ2-1; D is ambiguous. V was pared by 8 bases and J by 9 bases, with 14 bases between. The V gene's germline CDR1 is DFQATT and CDR2 SNEGSKA (reference sequence). The CDR3 runs to 11 residues.

The chain combines TRBV30 with TRBJ1-2; tentatively, D is TRBD1 (6 bases). This CDR3 has 13 residues. Germline V lookup: CDR1 GTSNPN, CDR2 SVGIG (reference sequence). V gave up 3 bases and J gave up 7 bases, with 15 bases separating them. Here the CDR3 DNA reads TGTGCCTGGAGAGGCGGGGGGCAGGCTGGCTACACCTTC. Translating gives CAWRGGGQAGYTF.

This clonotype appeared a few times. This sequence may be a read error, since a much larger clone differs from it by one base. The chain is built from TRBV12-3 or TRBV12-4 and TRBJ2-7, with D tentatively TRBD1 (6 bases). The CDR3 sequence is 14 residues long. V was trimmed by 5 bases and J by 2 bases, leaving 13 bases between them. In DNA, the CDR3 is TGTGCCAGCAGTGTAAGACGGACAGCCTACGAGCAGTACTTC. Amino acid sequence: CASSVRRTAYEQYF.

The chain recombines TRBV20-1 with TRBJ1-1, with 7 bases aligning to TRBD1. V shed 6 bases, J shed 0 bases, and the junction held 4 bases outside the gene matches. Germline-derived CDR1 and CDR2 are DFQATT and SNEGSKA (reference sequence). This CDR3 spans 13 amino acids. CDR3: CSAATGMNTEAFF. The CDR3 DNA reads TGCAGTGCCGCGACAGGGATGAACACTGAAGCTTTCTTT.

The V gene is TRBV7-9, the J gene TRBJ2-1, with D perhaps TRBD2 (7 bases). Deletions cut 4 bases from V and 0 bases from J, with 16 bases between. Germline CDR1 and CDR2: SEHNR and FQNEAQ (reference sequence). The CDR3 has 17 amino acids. The CDR3 loop is CASSSERAGASYNEQFF. The CDR3 DNA reads as TGTGCCAGCAGCTCCGAGAGGGCGGGGGCCTCCTACAATGAGCAGTTCTTC.

This clonotype showed up just a few times. This chain links TRBV29-1 with TRBJ2-7; 10 nucleotides line up with TRBD1. The V segment lost 7 bases and the J segment 3 bases; nucleotides outside the gene matches: 3. The CDR3 consists of 12 residues. The germline gives CDR1 SQVTM, CDR2 ANQGSEA. CDR3 amino acids: CSGGQGIYEQYF. Here the CDR3 DNA reads TGCAGCGGGGGACAGGGGATCTACGAGCAGTACTTC.

The chain recombines TRBV12-3 or TRBV12-4 with TRBJ1-3; 7 bases fit TRBD1. V lost 5 bases to trimming and J lost 0 bases; unmatched junction nucleotides: 4. The CDR3 loop spans 15 amino acids. CDR3 protein: CASSRDRFSGNTIYF. CDR3 nucleotide sequence: TGTGCCAGCAGTCGGGACAGATTCTCTGGAAACACCATATATTTT.

The gene calls are TRBV29-1 and TRBJ2-2, with 10 positions matching TRBD1. Germline CDR1 reads SQVTM; CDR2 reads ANQGSEA. This CDR3 region has 17 residues. After removal of 0 bases from V and 4 bases from J, the junction contained 8 bases not matched to a gene. CDR3 in amino acids: CSVEDFAGQGTTGELFF. CDR3 sequence (DNA): TGCAGCGTTGAAGATTTCGCGGGACAGGGGACCACCGGGGAGCTGTTTTTT.